A selection of T cell receptor beta chains follows, all from one sample in a study of pediatric ulcerative colitis. Clones were read by immunoSEQ multiplex PCR, and TCRdb kept only the in-frame ones, dropping some. Of around 68,000 clones in the sample, more than 60% were seen once. Sequencing was carried out using blood. The source is a boy younger than 18 with moderate ulcerative colitis. Each CDR3 is given with its conserved first and last residue. A D gene is named only where the DNA matches it firmly. Clone size, where shown, is once, few, many, or a class for clones that have expanded.

CDR3: CASSIAAGYEQYF; DNA: TGTGCCAGTAGTATAGCTGCGGGCTACGAGCAGTACTTC; V: TRBV19; J: TRBJ2-7; D: .; size: .
CDR3: CASSQHVSSGNTIYF; DNA: TGTGCCAGCAGCCAACACGTCAGCTCTGGAAACACCATATATTTT; V: TRBV11-2; J: TRBJ1-3; D: .; size: .
CDR3: CASSLGPRGQSTDTQYF; DNA: TGCGCCAGCAGCTTGGGCCCGAGGGGGCAAAGCACAGATACGCAGTATTTT; V: TRBV5-1; J: TRBJ2-3; D: TRBD1; size: .
CDR3: CASSLAATSTDTQYF; DNA: TGTGCCAGCAGCTTAGCGGCAACTAGCACAGATACGCAGTATTTT; V: TRBV7-2; J: TRBJ2-3; D: .; size: .
CDR3: CATSRGQQGHQPQHF; DNA: TGTGCCACCAGCAGAGGACAGCAAGGGCATCAGCCCCAGCATTTT; V: TRBV15; J: TRBJ1-5; D: .; size: .
CDR3: CASRQNEAFF; DNA: TGTGCCAGCCGACAGAATGAAGCTTTCTTT; V: TRBV6-1; J: TRBJ1-1; D: .; size: .
CDR3: CAWKGQGARVFTEAFF; DNA: TGTGCCTGGAAGGGACAGGGGGCGCGAGTATTCACTGAAGCTTTCTTT; V: TRBV30; J: TRBJ1-1; D: TRBD1; size: few
CDR3: CASSLLGLTEAFF; DNA: TGTGCCAGCAGTTTGTTGGGGCTCACTGAAGCTTTCTTT; V: TRBV27; J: TRBJ1-1; D: .; size: .
CDR3: CASMGGSTDTQYF; DNA: TGTGCCAGCATGGGCGGATCCACAGATACGCAGTATTTT; V: TRBV2; J: TRBJ2-3; D: .; size: .
CDR3: CASMAPQFYGYTF; DNA: TGTGCCAGTATGGCTCCGCAGTTCTATGGCTACACCTTC; V: TRBV19; J: TRBJ1-2; D: .; size: .
CDR3: CASGLRPTDTQYF; DNA: TGTGCCAGCGGGCTCAGGCCGACAGATACGCAGTATTTT; V: TRBV9; J: TRBJ2-3; D: .; size: .
CDR3: CASSIRAGWAGDTQYF; DNA: TGTGCCAGCAGTATCCGAGCGGGTTGGGCAGGAGATACGCAGTATTTT; V: TRBV27; J: TRBJ2-3; D: .; size: .
CDR3: CSVTEGNSYEQYF; DNA: TGCAGCGTGACGGAGGGCAATTCCTACGAGCAGTACTTC; V: TRBV29-1; J: TRBJ2-7; D: .; size: few
CDR3: CASSLERSVYEQYF; DNA: TGCGCCAGCAGCTTGGAGCGGTCAGTGTACGAGCAGTACTTC; V: TRBV5-1; J: TRBJ2-7; D: .; size: .
CDR3: CASSFPRNEQFF; DNA: TGTGCCAGCAGCTTTCCAAGGAATGAGCAGTTCTTC; V: TRBV7-2; J: TRBJ2-1; D: .; size: .
CDR3: CASSKKAGNQPQHF; DNA: TGTGCCAGCAGTAAAAAGGCGGGCAATCAGCCCCAGCATTTT; V: TRBV7-2; J: TRBJ1-5; D: .; size: once
CDR3: CAWSVERRNEQFF; DNA: TGTGCCTGGAGTGTTGAGCGCCGAAATGAGCAGTTCTTC; V: TRBV30; J: TRBJ2-1; D: .; size: .
CDR3: CASSISRPQVREKLFF; DNA: TGTGCCAGTAGTATCTCGAGGCCCCAGGTCCGTGAAAAACTGTTTTTT; V: TRBV19; J: TRBJ1-4; D: .; size: .
CDR3: CASTGGTGSSYEQYF; DNA: TGTGCCAGCACCGGTGGGACGGGGAGCTCCTACGAGCAGTACTTC; V: TRBV2; J: TRBJ2-7; D: .; size: few
CDR3: CASSLGLGGMDTEAFF; DNA: TGCGCCAGCAGCTTGGGACTTGGGGGCATGGACACTGAAGCTTTCTTT; V: TRBV5-1; J: TRBJ1-1; D: .; size: .
CDR3: CASSGSGPYEQYF; DNA: TGTGCCAGCAGTGGTAGCGGACCCTACGAGCAGTACTTC; V: TRBV6-1; J: TRBJ2-7; D: .; size: .
CDR3: CASIDSVVSGANVLTF; DNA: TGTGCCAGCATAGACAGCGTAGTCTCTGGGGCCAACGTCCTGACTTTC; V: TRBV6-6; J: TRBJ2-6; D: .; size: .